This paragraph reports one T cell receptor beta chain. The antigen remains unidentified. These data are taken from a study of CD8+ T cells in alopecia areata. cDNA serving as the sequencing template came from extracted, reverse transcribed RNA. The assay was immunoSEQ multiplex PCR, and TCRdb's table has in-frame clones only and misses some. The sample lists about 180,000 clones, about 51% occurring once. V dropped 3 bases and J dropped 6; count of bases not matched to a gene: 10. CDR1 and CDR2 (germline): LNHDA, SQIVND (reference sequence). This CDR3 has 16 residues. Study-wide results and caveats: Any link of baseline CD8+ expansion to response, resting on one nonresponder, remains uncertain.

Indicated treatment: oral pan-JAK inhibitor, 5-10 mg twice daily. As part of sample collection, lesional scalp punch biopsies and peripheral blood were taken from alopecia areata patients. V gene TRBV19 combines with J gene TRBJ1-2, with TRBD1 identical over 10 bases. The TCR sequence derives from a human donor with alopecia areata. Sequencing was performed on CD8+ T cells sorted from blood, taken at week 52, from a patient treated with tofacitinib. Here the CDR3 reads CASSIEGTGAPHGYTF. As DNA, the CDR3 is TGTGCCAGTAGTATTGAGGGGACAGGGGCGCCCCATGGCTACACCTTC.